This TCR beta chain is drawn from a study of radiotherapy plus CTLA-4 blockade in lung cancer. With regard to this clone: No antigen is known for it.

The data were produced by immunoSEQ multiplex PCR, yet TCRdb's version contains in-frame clones alone and is incomplete. Here the sample spans roughly 75,000 clones, under 85% being singletons. Study results and caveats: Blood saw expansion of tumor-derived TCR clones after radiotherapy plus ipilimumab.

The germline V and J ends were trimmed by 0 bases and 8 bases, with 11 bases remaining between them. CDR3 length: 14 amino acids. From germline, CDR1 is SGHTA and CDR2 FQGTGA. This TCR was sampled from a human donor with non-small cell lung cancer who had stable disease on radiotherapy plus ipilimumab. The specimen comprised peripheral blood, sampled from a patient treated with radiotherapy plus ipilimumab. J is TRBJ2-1 and V is TRBV7-3; D gene unclear. The CDR3 coding sequence is TGTGCCAGCAGCTTAACTCCCCGGAGCGATGAGCAGTTCTTC. Protein product: CASSLTPRSDEQFF.